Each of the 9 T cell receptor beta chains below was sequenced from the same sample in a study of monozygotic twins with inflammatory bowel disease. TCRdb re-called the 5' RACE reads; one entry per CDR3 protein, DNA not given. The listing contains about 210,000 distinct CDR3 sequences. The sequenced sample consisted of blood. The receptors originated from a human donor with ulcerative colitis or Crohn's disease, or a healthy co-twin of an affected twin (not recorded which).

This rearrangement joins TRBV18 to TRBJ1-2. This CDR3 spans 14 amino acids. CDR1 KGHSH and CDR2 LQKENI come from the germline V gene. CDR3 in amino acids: CASSPTSDVYGYTF.

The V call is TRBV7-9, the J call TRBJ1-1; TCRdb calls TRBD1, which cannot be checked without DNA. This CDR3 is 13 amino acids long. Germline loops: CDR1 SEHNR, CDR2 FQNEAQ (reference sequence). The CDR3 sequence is CASLGTRNTEAFF.

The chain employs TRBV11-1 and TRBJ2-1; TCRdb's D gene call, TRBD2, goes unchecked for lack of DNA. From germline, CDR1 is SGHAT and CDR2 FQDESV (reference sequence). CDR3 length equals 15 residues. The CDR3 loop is CASSSGTSAYNEQFF.

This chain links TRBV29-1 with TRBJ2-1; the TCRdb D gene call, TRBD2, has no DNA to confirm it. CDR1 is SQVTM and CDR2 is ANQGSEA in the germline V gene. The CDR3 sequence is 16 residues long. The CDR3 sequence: CSVEDLPLGRAEEQFF.

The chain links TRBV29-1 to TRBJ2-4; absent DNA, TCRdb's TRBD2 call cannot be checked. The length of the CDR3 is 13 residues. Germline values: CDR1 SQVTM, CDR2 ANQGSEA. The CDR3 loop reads CSLTPGLAGGVNF.

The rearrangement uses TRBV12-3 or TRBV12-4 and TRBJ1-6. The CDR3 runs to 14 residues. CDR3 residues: CASRPDAGDSPLHF.

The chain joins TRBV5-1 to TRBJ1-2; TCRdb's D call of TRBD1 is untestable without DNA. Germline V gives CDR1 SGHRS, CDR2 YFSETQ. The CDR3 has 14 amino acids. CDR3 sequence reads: CASSQDRGYYGYTF.

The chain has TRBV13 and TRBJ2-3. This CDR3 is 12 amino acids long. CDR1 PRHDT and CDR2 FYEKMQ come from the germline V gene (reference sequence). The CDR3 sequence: CASSRNPDTQYF.

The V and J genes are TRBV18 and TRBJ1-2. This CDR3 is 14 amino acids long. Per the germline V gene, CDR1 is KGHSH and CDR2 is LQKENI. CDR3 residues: CASSPSGGPGGYTF. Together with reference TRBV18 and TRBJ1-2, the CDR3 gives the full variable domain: NAGVMQNPRHLVRRRGQEARLRCSPMKGHSHVYWYRQLPEEGLKFMVYLQKENIIDESGMPKERFSAEFPKEGPSILRIQQVVRGDSAAYFCASSPSGGPGGYTFGSGTRLTVV.